This TCR beta chain was captured in a study of CD4 T cells in relation to SARS-CoV-2 and coronaviruses. Germline CDR1 is SQVTM and CDR2 is ANQGSEA. The CDR3 runs 13 residues. V gave up 1 base and J gave up 14 bases, with 20 bases separating them. Findings and caveats of the study: Culture-expanded clones reflect memory recall rather than primary priming during culture.

Naive or memory CD4+ cells were cultured 1:1 with T cell-depleted PBMCs plus CEF. A word on this clone: Its antigen is undetermined.

Repertoires were generated with immunoSEQ multiplex PCR, while TCRdb's copy carries only in-frame clones and drops some. This sample yields tens of thousands of clones, of which 75% to 85% are seen a single time; about 2.5% belongs to the top ten. Sequencing was done on a sample of memory CD4+ T cells from PBMCs, cultured in vitro. This clonotype was sampled from an adult with COVID-19. The chain has TRBV29-1 and TRBJ1-2; possible D gene TRBD1, 5 bases. DNA for the CDR3: TGCAGCGTTGAAGTTTCCGCCTCGGGGTCAGGGACCTTC. It yields the protein CSVEVSASGSGTF.